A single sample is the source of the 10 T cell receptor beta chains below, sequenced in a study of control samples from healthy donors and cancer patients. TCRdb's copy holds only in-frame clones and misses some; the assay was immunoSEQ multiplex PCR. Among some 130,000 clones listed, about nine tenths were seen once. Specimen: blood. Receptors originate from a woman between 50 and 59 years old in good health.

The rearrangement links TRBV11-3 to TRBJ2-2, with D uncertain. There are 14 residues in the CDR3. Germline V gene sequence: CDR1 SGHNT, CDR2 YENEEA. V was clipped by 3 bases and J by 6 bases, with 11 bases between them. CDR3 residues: CASSFGSHPGELFF. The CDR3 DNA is TGTGCCAGCAGCTTTGGGTCGCATCCCGGGGAGCTGTTTTTT.

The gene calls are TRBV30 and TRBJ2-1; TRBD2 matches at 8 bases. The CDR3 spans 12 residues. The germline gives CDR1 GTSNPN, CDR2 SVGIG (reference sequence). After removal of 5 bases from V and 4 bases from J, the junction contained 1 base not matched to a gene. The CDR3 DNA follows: TGTGCCTGGGTAGCGGGATACAATGAGCAGTTCTTC. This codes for CAWVAGYNEQFF.

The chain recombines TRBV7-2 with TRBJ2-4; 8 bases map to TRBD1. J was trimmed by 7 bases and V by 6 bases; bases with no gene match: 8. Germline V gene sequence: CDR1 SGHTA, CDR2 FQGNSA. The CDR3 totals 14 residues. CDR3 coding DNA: TGTGCCAGCAGGCTCGGGGGACAGGTTAACATTCAGTACTTC. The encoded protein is CASRLGGQVNIQYF.

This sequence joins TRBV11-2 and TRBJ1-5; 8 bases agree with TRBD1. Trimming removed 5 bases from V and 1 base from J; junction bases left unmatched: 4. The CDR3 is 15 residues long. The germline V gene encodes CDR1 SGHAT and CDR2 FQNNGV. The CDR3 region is CASSKTGASNQPQHF. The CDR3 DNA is TGTGCCAGCAGCAAGACAGGGGCGAGCAATCAGCCCCAGCATTTT. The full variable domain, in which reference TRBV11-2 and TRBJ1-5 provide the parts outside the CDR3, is EAGVAQSPRYKIIEKRQSVAFWCNPISGHATLYWYQQILGQGPKLLIQFQNNGVVDDSQLPKDRFSAERLKGVDSTLKIQPAKLEDSAVYLCASSKTGASNQPQHFGDGTRLSIL.

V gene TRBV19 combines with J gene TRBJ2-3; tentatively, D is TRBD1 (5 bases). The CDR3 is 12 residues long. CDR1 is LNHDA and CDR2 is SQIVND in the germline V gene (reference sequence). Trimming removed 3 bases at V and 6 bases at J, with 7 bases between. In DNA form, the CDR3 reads TGTGCCAGTAGTATGAGACAGGATACGCAGTATTTT. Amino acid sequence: CASSMRQDTQYF.

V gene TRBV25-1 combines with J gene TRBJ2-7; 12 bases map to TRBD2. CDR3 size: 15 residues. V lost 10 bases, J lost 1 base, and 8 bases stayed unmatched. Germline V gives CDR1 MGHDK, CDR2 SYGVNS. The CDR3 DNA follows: TGTGCCACCAAACCGACTAGCGGGGGATCCTACGAGCAGTACTTC. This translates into CATKPTSGGSYEQYF.

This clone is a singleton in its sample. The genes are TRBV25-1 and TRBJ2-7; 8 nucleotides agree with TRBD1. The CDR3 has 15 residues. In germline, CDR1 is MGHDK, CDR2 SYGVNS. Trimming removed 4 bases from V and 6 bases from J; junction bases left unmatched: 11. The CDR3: CASSGLTGGPGEQYF. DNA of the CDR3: TGTGCCAGCAGTGGCCTCACAGGGGGTCCGGGCGAGCAGTACTTC.

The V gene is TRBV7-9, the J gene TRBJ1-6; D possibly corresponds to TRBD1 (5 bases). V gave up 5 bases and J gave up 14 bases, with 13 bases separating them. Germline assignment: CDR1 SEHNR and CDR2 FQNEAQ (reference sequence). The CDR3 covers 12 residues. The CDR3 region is CASSPGGGSLHF. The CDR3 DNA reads TGTGCCAGCAGCCCCGGCGGGGGGTCCCTCCACTTT.

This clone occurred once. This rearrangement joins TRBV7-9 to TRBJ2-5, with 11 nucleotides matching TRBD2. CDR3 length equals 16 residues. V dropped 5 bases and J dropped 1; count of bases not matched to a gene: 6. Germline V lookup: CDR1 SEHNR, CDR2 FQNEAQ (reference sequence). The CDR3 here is CASSQGTSGSQETQYF. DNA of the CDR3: TGTGCCAGCAGCCAAGGGACTAGCGGAAGCCAAGAGACCCAGTACTTC.

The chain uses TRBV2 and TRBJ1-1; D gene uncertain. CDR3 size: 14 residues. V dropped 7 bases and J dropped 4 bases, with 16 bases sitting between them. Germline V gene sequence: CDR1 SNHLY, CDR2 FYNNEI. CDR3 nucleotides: TGTGCCAGCACCCTTGAGGGAGAGGGCACTGAAGCTTTCTTT. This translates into CASTLEGEGTEAFF.